The 14 T cell receptor beta chains given below trace back to one sample, sequenced in a study of PD-L1 blockade in urothelial cancer. This table comes from immunoSEQ multiplex PCR, and its TCRdb copy is limited to in-frame clones, with some not included. The sample carries under 25,000 clones, about 90% recorded once. Time point indicated: peripheral blood 6 weeks after treatment start. Here the sequenced sample was PBMCs, taken around atezolizumab (anti-PD-L1) treatment. These receptors came from a woman aged 60 to 75 with urothelial cancer.

This clone was observed a single time. The rearrangement uses TRBV6-1 and TRBJ2-1, with 8 nucleotides matching TRBD2. The ends lost 2 bases at V and 7 bases at J; junction bases unmatched: 4. Germline CDR1 MNHNS, CDR2 SASEGT. This CDR3 has 14 residues. CDR3 DNA: TGTGCCAGCAGTGAAAGGCTAGCGGGTAATGAGCAGTTCTTC. Translated, it gives CASSERLAGNEQFF.

This rearrangement joins TRBV2 to TRBJ1-5; maybe TRBD1 (6 bases). Germline V gene lookup returns CDR1 SNHLY and CDR2 FYNNEI. Trimming took 5 bases from V and 3 from J, leaving 14 bases between them. The CDR3 is 15 residues long. The CDR3 loop is CASSWEQGINQPQHF. The CDR3 bases are TGTGCCAGCAGTTGGGAACAGGGCATCAATCAGCCCCAGCATTTT. The full variable domain, with the rest looked up from reference TRBV2 and TRBJ1-5, is EPEVTQTPSHQVTQMGQEVILRCVPISNHLYFYWYRQILGQKVEFLVSFYNNEISEKSEIFDDQFSVERPDGSNFTLKIRSTKLEDSAMYFCASSWEQGINQPQHFGDGTRLSIL.

The gene calls are TRBV4-2 and TRBJ1-4; TRBD1 matches at 8 bases. J was trimmed by 5 bases and V by 5 bases; bases with no gene match: 10. Germline V CDR1 and CDR2: LGHNA, YNFKEQ. The length of the CDR3 is 16 residues. The CDR3 here is CASSKYGDRTNEKLFF. The CDR3, as DNA: TGTGCCAGCAGCAAGTACGGGGACAGGACCAATGAAAAACTGTTTTTT.

This clone has more than one count but fewer than ten. The rearrangement links TRBV15 to TRBJ2-7; TRBD2 matches 9 bases. The CDR3 consists of 15 residues. Germline values: CDR1 LNHNV, CDR2 YYDKDF (reference sequence). V shed 5 bases and J 2 bases; nucleotides not matched to a gene: 7. In nucleotides, the CDR3 is TGTGCCACCAGCGGGGATGCTAGCGGGGCCTACGAGCAGTACTTC. Translated, it gives CATSGDASGAYEQYF.

The genes are TRBV6-1 and TRBJ2-3; D possibly corresponds to TRBD2 (7 bases). Germline loops: CDR1 MNHNS, CDR2 SASEGT. Trimming cost V 8 bases and J 1 base, with 16 bases left between them. The CDR3 runs to 15 residues. As DNA, the CDR3 is TGTGCCAGCGGGGGGGGCGGCGCGCGCACAGATACGCAGTATTTT. Translating gives CASGGGGARTDTQYF.

This clone was observed a single time. V usage is TRBV9 and J usage is TRBJ1-3, with 8 bases identical to TRBD1. Losses at the gene ends were 2 bases for V and 0 bases for J; bases not matched to a gene: 22. Per germline, CDR1 SGDLS and CDR2 YYNGEE. This CDR3 region has 22 residues. CDR3 sequence reads: CASSVPEFPGQAAWVSGNTIYF. CDR3 coding DNA: TGTGCCAGCAGCGTTCCGGAGTTTCCGGGACAGGCGGCGTGGGTCTCTGGAAACACCATATATTTT.

V usage is TRBV19 and J usage is TRBJ1-4; 7 bases line up with TRBD1. After removal of 5 bases from V and 7 bases from J, the junction contained 13 bases not matched to a gene. The CDR3 extends over 16 amino acids. Germline assignment: CDR1 LNHDA and CDR2 SQIVND (reference sequence). CDR3 loop: CASSRGTDLGGEKLFF. The CDR3 nucleotides read TGTGCCAGTAGTCGAGGGACAGACTTAGGGGGTGAAAAACTGTTTTTT.

The chain couples TRBV19 to TRBJ2-5, with D possibly TRBD1 on 6 matching bases. The CDR3 is 14 amino acids. Trimming took 4 bases from V and 2 from J, leaving 11 bases between them. Germline V gives CDR1 LNHDA, CDR2 SQIVND (reference sequence). As DNA, the CDR3 is TGTGCCAGTAGTACCGGGACAACTCAAGAGACCCAGTACTTC. This encodes CASSTGTTQETQYF. Together with reference TRBV19 and TRBJ2-5, the CDR3 gives the full variable domain: DGGITQSPKYLFRKEGQNVTLSCEQNLNHDAMYWYRQDPGQGLRLIYYSQIVNDFQKGDIAEGYSVSREKKESFPLTVTSAQKNPTAFYLCASSTGTTQETQYFGPGTRLLVL.

This chain uses TRBV11-2 with TRBJ2-2, with a weak D call TRBD2 (6 bases). Germline values: CDR1 SGHAT, CDR2 FQNNGV. V was shortened by 3 bases and J by 5 bases, with 19 bases between the two germline ends. This CDR3 region has 17 residues. CDR3 sequence reads: CASSFGDLWRVTGELFF. CDR3 coding DNA: TGTGCCAGCAGCTTTGGGGATCTTTGGAGGGTTACCGGGGAGCTGTTTTTT.

The CDR3 loop reads CASSLRDRRELFF. As DNA, the CDR3 is TGTGCCAGCAGCTTGAGGGATCGCAGGGAGCTGTTTTTT. V and J are TRBV7-2 and TRBJ2-2; D might be TRBD2 (5 bases). The germline V and J ends were trimmed by 3 bases and 9 bases, with 11 bases remaining between them. The CDR3 covers 13 residues. Germline loops: CDR1 SGHTA, CDR2 FQGNSA.

The V and J genes are TRBV7-9 and TRBJ1-2; D remains ambiguous. The CDR3 totals 14 residues. Germline V gene data show CDR1 as SEHNR and CDR2 as FQNEAQ (reference sequence). Trimming stripped 1 base from V and 8 bases from J, with 14 bases between. The CDR3 nucleotides are TGTGCCAGCAGCTTAGTTGGTGAGGGTTACGGCTACACCTTC. Encoded protein: CASSLVGEGYGYTF.

The gene calls are TRBV4-3 and TRBJ2-1; 9 positions match TRBD2. The CDR3 is 14 residues long. Germline trimming cut 3 bases from V and 8 bases from J; bases unmatched to any gene: 5. Germline V lookup: CDR1 LGHNA, CDR2 YSLEER. The CDR3 DNA sequence: TGCGCCAGCAGCCATAGCGGGAGTGGAGATGAGCAGTTCTTC. Amino acids: CASSHSGSGDEQFF.

The V call is TRBV5-6, the J call TRBJ2-5; the match to TRBD2 covers 8 bases. J lost 5 bases, V lost 0 bases, and 6 bases had no gene match. Germline lookup yields CDR1 SGHDT and CDR2 YYEEEE. This CDR3 region has 15 residues. CDR3 DNA: TGTGCCAGCAGCTTGGCGAGGACTAGCAAGGAGACCCAGTACTTC. Translating it yields CASSLARTSKETQYF.

The chain couples TRBV5-4 to TRBJ2-7; D is undetermined. Trimming stripped 3 bases from V and 3 bases from J, with 10 bases between. This CDR3 is 13 amino acids long. Germline-derived CDR1 and CDR2 are SGHNT and YYREEE (reference sequence). The CDR3 DNA is TGTGCCAGCAGCTACGACAAGTACTACGAGCAGTACTTC. Encoded protein: CASSYDKYYEQYF.